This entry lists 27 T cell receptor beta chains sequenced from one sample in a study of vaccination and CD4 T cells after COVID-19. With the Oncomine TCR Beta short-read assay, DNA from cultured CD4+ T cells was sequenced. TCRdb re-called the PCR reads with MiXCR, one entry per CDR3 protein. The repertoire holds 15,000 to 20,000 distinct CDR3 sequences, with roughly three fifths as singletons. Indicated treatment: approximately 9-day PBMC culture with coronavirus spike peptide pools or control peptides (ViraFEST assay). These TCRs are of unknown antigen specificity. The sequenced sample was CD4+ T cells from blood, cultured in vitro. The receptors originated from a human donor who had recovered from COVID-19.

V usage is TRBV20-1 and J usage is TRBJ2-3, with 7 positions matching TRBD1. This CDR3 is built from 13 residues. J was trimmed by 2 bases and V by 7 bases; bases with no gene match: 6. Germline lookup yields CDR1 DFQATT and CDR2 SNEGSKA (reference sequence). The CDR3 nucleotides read TGCAGTGGACAGGGATCTTTCACAGATACGCAGTATTTT. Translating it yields CSGQGSFTDTQYF.

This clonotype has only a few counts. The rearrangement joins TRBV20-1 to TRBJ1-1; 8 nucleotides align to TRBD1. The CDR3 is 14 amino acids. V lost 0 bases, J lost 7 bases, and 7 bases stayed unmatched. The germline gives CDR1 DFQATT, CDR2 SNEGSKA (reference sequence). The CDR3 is CSARDKGQAGEAFF. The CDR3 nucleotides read TGCAGTGCTAGAGACAAGGGACAGGCAGGTGAAGCTTTCTTT.

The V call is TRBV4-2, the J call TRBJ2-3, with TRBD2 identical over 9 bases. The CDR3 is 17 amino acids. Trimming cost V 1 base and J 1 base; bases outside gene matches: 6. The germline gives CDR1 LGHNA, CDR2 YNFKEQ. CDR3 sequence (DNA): TGTGCCAGCAGCCAAGTAGGGGCGGGGGGGCGCACAGATACGCAGTATTTT. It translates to CASSQVGAGGRTDTQYF.

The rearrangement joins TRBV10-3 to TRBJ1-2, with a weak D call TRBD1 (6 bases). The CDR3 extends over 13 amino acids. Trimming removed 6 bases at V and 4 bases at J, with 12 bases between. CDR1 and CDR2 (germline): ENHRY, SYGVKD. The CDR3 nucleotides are TGTGCCATCAGAACAGAGGGGGGCTATGGCTACACCTTC. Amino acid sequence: CAIRTEGGYGYTF.

The CDR3 bases are TGTGCCAGTAGTACCCGAAGGACAGGGGAAATGAACACTGAAGCTTTCTTT. Translation gives CASSTRRTGEMNTEAFF. V usage is TRBV19 and J usage is TRBJ1-1; 9 bases map to TRBD1. The CDR3 runs to 17 residues. CDR1 LNHDA and CDR2 SQIVND come from the germline V gene (reference sequence). V lost 4 bases to trimming and J lost 0 bases; unmatched junction nucleotides: 9. Looking up the rest from reference TRBV19 and TRBJ1-1 gives the full variable domain: DGGITQSPKYLFRKEGQNVTLSCEQNLNHDAMYWYRQDPGQGLRLIYYSQIVNDFQKGDIAEGYSVSREKKESFPLTVTSAQKNPTAFYLCASSTRRTGEMNTEAFFGQGTRLTVV.

The CDR3 coding sequence is TGTGCCAGCAGCCTGGGGGACAGAGACACTGAAGCTTTCTTT. Translation gives CASSLGDRDTEAFF. This sequence joins TRBV4-2 and TRBJ1-1; 7 bases match TRBD1. Germline CDR1 reads LGHNA; CDR2 reads YNFKEQ. J gave up 3 bases and V 4 bases, and 5 bases lay outside the gene matches. The CDR3 consists of 14 residues.

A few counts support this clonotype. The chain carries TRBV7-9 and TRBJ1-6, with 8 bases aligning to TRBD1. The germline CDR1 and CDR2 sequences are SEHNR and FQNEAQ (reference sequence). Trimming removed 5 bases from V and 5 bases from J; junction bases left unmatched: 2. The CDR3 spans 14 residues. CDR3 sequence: CASSLQGDNSPLHF. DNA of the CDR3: TGTGCCAGCAGCCTACAGGGGGATAATTCACCCCTCCACTTT.

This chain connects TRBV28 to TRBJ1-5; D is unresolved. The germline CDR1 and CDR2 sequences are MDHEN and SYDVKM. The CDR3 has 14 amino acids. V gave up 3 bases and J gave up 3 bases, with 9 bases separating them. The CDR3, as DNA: TGTGCCAGCAGTTTGCAAGGGAACAATCAGCCCCAGCATTTT. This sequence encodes CASSLQGNNQPQHF.

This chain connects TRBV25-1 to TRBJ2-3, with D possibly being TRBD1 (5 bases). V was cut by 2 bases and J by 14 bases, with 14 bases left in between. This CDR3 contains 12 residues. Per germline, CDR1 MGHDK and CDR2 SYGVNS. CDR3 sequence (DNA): TGTGCCAGCAGTGAACAGGGCTTTAGGGTGTATTTT. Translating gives CASSEQGFRVYF.

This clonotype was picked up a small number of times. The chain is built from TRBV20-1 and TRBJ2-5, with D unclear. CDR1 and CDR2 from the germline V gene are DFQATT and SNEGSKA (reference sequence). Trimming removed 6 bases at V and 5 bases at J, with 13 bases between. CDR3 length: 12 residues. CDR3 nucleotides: TGCAGTGCCCCCTGGAGTAGGGAGACCCAGTACTTC. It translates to CSAPWSRETQYF.

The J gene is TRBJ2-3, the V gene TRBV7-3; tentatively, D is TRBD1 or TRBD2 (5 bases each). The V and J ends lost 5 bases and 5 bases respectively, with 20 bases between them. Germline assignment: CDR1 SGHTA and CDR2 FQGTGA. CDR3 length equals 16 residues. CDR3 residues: CASSRNTGTAGDTQYF. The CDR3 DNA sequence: TGTGCCAGCAGCAGAAACACCGGGACCGCCGGAGATACGCAGTATTTT.

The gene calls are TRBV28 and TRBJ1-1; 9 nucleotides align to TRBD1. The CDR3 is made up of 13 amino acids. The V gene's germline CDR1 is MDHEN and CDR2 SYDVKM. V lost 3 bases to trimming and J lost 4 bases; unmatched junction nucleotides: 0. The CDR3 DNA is TGTGCCAGCAGTTTGGGACAGGGCACTGAAGCTTTCTTT. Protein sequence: CASSLGQGTEAFF.

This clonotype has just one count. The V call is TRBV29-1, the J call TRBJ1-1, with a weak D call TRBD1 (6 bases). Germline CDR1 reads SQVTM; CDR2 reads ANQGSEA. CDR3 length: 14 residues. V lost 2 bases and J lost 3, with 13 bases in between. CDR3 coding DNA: TGCAGCGTTGAAATGGGGGGCGGGGACACTGAAGCTTTCTTT. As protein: CSVEMGGGDTEAFF.

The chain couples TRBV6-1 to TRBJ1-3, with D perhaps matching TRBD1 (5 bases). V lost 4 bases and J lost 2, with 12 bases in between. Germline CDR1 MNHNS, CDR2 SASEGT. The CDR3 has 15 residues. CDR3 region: CASSGLGGTGNTIYF. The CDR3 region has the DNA TGTGCCAGCAGTGGATTGGGGGGAACTGGAAACACCATATATTTT.

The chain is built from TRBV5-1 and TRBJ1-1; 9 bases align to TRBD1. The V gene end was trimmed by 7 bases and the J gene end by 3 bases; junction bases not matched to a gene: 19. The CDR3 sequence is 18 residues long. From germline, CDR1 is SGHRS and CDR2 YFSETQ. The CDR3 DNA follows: TGCGCCAGCCACAGGGGGCGCGGGTATTTGGACGAGTACACTGAAGCTTTCTTT. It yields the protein CASHRGRGYLDEYTEAFF.

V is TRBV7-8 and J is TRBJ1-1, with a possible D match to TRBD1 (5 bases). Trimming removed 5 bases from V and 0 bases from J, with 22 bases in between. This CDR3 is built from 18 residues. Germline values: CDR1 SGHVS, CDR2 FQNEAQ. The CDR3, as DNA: TGTGCCAGCAGCCGAGCGAAAGGGGACCGACGGATGAACACTGAAGCTTTCTTT. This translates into CASSRAKGDRRMNTEAFF.

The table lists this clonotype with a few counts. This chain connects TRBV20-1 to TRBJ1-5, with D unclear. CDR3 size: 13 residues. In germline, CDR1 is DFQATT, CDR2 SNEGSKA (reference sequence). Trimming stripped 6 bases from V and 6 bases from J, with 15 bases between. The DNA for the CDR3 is TGCAGTGCGGAAGAGGGAATTACTCAGCCCCAGCATTTT. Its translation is CSAEEGITQPQHF.

The CDR3 region has the DNA TGTGCCAGCAGTTTCGGCGGAACCACAGATACGCAGTATTTT. Protein product: CASSFGGTTDTQYF. V is TRBV28 and J is TRBJ2-3; D gene unclear. The V and J ends lost 3 bases and 2 bases respectively, with 9 bases between them. The CDR3 totals 14 residues. From germline, CDR1 is MDHEN and CDR2 SYDVKM.

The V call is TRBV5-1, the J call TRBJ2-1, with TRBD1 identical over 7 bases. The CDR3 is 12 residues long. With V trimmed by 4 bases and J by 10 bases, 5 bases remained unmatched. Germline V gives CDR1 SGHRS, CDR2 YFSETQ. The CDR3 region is CASSKGAQEQFF. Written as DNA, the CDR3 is TGCGCCAGCAGCAAGGGGGCCCAGGAGCAGTTCTTC.

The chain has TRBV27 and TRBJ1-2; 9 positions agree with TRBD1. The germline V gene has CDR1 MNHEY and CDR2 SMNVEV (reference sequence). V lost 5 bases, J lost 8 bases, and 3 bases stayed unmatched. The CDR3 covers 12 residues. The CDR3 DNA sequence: TGTGCCAGCAGTACACAGGGGGCGGGCTACACCTTC. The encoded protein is CASSTQGAGYTF.

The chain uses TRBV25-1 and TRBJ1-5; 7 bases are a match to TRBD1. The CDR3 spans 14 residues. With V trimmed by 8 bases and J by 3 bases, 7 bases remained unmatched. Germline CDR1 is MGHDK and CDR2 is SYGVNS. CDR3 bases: TGTGCCAGCGGAGGACAGGCGCACAATCAGCCCCAGCATTTT. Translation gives CASGGQAHNQPQHF.

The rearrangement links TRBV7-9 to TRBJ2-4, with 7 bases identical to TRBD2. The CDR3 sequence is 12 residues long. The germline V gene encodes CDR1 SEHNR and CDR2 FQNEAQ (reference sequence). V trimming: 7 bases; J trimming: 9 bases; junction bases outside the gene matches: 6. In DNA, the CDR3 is TGTGCCAGCACCCGAGGGGAGGGCATTCAGTACTTC. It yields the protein CASTRGEGIQYF.

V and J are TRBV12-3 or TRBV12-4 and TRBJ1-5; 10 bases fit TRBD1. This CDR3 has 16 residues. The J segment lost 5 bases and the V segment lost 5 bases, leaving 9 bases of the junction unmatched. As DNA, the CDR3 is TGTGCCAGCAGTCCCGGGACAGGGGACCCTGATCAGCCCCAGCATTTT. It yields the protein CASSPGTGDPDQPQHF.

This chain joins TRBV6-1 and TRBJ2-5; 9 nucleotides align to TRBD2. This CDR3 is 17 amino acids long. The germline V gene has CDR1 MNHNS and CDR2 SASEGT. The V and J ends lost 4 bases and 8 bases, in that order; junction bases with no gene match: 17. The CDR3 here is CASSANLAGLGWETQYF. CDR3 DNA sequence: TGTGCCAGCAGTGCAAACCTAGCGGGACTAGGATGGGAAACCCAGTACTTC.

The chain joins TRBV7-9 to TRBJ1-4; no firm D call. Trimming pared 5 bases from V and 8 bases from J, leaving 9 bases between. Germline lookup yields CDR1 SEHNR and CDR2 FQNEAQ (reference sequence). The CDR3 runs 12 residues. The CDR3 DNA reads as TGTGCCAGCAGCCAAGAGGAGGAAAAACTGTTTTTT. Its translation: CASSQEEEKLFF.

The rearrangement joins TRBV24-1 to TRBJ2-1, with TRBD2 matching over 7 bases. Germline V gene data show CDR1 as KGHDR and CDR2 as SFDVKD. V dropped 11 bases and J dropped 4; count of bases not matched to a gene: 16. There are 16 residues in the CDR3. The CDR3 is CAIAAGKNPLYNEQFF. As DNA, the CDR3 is TGTGCCATCGCAGCGGGAAAGAACCCTTTATACAATGAGCAGTTCTTC.

The CDR3 region is CASSLAGERDNEQFF. The CDR3 nucleotides are TGTGCCAGCAGCCTAGCGGGAGAGCGGGACAATGAGCAGTTCTTC. This chain connects TRBV21-1 to TRBJ2-1; TRBD2 was called by the table and not checked on the DNA. TRBV21-1 represents a pseudogene. CDR3 size: 15 residues.